This T cell receptor (beta chain) was profiled in a study of blood T cell repertoires in COVID-19. Using immunoSEQ multiplex PCR, the repertoire was profiled, and TCRdb retains in-frame clones only, with some absent. The sample lists tens of thousands of clones, 80% to 85% occurring once. The specimen was peripheral blood. The sequence derives from a man aged 80 or over with COVID-19, enrolled during active disease.

For the CDR3, the DNA is TGTGCCAGCAGCTTCGATCCGGGACAGGGTCTTAATGAGCAGTTCTTC. Translation gives CASSFDPGQGLNEQFF. The V call is TRBV7-9, the J call TRBJ2-1; TRBD1 aligns across 9 bases. The ends lost 3 bases at V and 7 bases at J; junction bases unmatched: 10. CDR1 is SEHNR, CDR2 FQNEAQ, per germline (reference sequence). This CDR3 comprises 16 residues.